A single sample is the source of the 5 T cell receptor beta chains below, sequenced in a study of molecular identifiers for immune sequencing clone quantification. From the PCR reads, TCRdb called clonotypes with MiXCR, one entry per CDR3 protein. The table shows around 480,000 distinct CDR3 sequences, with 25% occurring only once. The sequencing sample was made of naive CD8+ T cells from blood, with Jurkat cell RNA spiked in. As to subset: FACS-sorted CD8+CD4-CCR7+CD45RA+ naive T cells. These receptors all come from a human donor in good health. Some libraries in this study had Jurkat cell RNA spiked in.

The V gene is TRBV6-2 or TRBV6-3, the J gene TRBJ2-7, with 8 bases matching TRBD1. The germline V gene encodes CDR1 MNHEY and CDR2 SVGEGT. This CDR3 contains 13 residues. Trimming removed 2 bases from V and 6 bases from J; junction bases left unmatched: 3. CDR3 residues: CASSYGQGFEQYF. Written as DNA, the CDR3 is TGTGCCAGCAGTTACGGACAGGGTTTCGAGCAGTACTTC.

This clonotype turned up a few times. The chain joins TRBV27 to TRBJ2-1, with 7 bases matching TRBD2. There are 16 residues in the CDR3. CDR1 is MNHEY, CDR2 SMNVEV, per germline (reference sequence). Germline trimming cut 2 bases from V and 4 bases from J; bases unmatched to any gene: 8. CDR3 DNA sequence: TGTGCCAGCAGTTTAGTCGGGACGGGACTATACAATGAGCAGTTCTTC. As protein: CASSLVGTGLYNEQFF.

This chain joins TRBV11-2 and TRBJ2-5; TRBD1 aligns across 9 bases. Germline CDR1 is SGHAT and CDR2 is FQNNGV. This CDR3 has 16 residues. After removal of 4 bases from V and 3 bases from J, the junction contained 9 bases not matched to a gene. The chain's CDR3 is CASSSRDRAFEETQYF. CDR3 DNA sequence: TGTGCCAGCAGCTCCCGGGACAGGGCCTTCGAAGAGACCCAGTACTTC.

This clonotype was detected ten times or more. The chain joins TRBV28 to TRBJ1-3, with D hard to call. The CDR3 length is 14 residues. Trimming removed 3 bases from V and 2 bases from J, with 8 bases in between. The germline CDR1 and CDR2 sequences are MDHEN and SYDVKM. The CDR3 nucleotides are TGTGCCAGCAGTTTCGTGAAGACTGGAAACACCATATATTTT. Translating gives CASSFVKTGNTIYF.

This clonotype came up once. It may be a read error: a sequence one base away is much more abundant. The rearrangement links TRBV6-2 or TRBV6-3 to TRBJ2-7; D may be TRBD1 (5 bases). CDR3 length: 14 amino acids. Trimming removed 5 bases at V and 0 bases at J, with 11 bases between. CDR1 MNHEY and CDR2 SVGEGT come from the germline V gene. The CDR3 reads CASSPRQLSYEQYF. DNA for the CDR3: TGTGCCAGCAGTCCCCGACAGCTCTCCTACGAGCAGTACTTC.